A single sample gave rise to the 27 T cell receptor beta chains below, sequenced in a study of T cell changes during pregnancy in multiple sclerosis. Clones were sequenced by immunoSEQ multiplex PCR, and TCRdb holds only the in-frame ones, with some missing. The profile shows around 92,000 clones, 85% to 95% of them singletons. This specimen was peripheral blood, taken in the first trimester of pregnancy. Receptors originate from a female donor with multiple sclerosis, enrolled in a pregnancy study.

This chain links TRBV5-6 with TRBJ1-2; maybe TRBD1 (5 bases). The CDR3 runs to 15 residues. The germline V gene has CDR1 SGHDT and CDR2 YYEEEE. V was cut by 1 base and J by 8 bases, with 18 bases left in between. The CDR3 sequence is CASSLWAAWGDGYTF. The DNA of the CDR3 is TGTGCCAGCAGCTTGTGGGCAGCTTGGGGGGACGGCTACACCTTC.

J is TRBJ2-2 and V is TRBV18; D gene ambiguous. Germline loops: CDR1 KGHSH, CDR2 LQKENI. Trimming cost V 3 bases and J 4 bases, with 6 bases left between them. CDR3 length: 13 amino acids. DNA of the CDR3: TGTGCCAGCTCACCCCAATTCACCGGGGAGCTGTTTTTT. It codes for CASSPQFTGELFF.

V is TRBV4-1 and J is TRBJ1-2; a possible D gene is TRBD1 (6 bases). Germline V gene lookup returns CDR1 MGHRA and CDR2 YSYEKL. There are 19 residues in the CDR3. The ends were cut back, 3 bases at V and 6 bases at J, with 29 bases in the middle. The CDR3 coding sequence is TGCGCCAGCAGCCATCCCTTGGGGGGGGCGCGAAGTTCGTTTCATGGCTACACCTTC. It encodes CASSHPLGGARSSFHGYTF.

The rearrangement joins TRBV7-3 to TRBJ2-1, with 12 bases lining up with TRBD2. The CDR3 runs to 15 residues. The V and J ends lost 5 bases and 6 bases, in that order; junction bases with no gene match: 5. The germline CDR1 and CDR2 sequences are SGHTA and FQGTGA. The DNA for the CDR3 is TGTGCCAGCAGCCTCTCGGGACTAGCGGGCAATGAGCAGTTCTTC. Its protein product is CASSLSGLAGNEQFF.

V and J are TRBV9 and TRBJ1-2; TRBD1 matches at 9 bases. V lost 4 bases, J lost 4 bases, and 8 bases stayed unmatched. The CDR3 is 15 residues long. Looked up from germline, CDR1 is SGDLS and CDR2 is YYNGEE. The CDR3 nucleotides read TGTGCCAGCAGCCCTCCCCAGGGACAGGGCTATGGCTACACCTTC. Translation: CASSPPQGQGYGYTF.

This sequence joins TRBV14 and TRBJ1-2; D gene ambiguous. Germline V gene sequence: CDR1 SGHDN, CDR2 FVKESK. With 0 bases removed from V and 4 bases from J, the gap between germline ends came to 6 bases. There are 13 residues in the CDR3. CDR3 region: CASSQDTSYGYTF. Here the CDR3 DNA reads TGTGCCAGCAGCCAAGACACGAGCTATGGCTACACCTTC.

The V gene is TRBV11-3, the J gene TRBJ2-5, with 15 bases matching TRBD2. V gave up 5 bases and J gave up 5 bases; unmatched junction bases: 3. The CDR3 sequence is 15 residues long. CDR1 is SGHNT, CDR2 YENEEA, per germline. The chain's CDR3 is CASSPGLAGGETQYF. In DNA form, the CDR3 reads TGTGCCAGCAGCCCCGGACTAGCGGGGGGGGAGACCCAGTACTTC.

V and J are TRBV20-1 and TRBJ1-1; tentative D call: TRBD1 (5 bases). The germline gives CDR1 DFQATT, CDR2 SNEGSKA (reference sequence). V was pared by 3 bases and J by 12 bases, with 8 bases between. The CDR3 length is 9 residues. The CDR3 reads CSASQDTFF. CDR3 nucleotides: TGCAGTGCTAGCCAGGACACTTTCTTT.

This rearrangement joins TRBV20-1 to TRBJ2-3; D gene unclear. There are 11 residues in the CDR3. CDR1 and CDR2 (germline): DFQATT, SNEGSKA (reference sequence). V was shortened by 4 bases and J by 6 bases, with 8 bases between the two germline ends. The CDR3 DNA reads TGCAGTGCTACGCCTAAGGATACGCAGTATTTT. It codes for CSATPKDTQYF.

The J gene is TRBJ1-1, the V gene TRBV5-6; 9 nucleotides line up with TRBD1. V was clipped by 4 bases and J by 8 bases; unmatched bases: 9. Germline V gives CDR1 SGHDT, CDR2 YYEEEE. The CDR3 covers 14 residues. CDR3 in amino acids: CASSVSGTGTEAFF. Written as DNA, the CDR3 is TGTGCCAGCAGCGTATCCGGGACAGGGACCGAAGCTTTCTTT.

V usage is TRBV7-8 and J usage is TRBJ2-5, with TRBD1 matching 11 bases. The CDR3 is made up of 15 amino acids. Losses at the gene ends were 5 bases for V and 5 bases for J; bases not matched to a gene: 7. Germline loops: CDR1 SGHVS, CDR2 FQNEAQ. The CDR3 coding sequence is TGTGCCAGCAGCCAGGACAGGGGGCAGTATGAGACCCAGTACTTC. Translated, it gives CASSQDRGQYETQYF.

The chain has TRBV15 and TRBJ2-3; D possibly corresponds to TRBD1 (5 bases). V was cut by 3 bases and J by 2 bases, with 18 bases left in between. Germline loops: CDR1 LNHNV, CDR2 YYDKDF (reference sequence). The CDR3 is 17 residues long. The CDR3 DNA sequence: TGTGCCACCAGCAGGAATCGAAGGGGTCTCTCCACAGATACGCAGTATTTT. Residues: CATSRNRRGLSTDTQYF. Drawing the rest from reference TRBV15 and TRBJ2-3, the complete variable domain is DAMVIQNPRYQVTQFGKPVTLSCSQTLNHNVMYWYQQKSSQAPKLLFHYYDKDFNNEADTPDNFQSRRPNTSFCFLDIRSPGLGDTAMYLCATSRNRRGLSTDTQYFGPGTRLTVL.

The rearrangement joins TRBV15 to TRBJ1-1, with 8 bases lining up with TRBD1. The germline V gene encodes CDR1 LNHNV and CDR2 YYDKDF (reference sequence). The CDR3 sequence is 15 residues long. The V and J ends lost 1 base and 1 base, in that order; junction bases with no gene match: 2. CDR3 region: CATSRGTGRNTEAFF. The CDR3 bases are TGTGCCACCAGCAGAGGGACAGGGAGGAACACTGAAGCTTTCTTT.

The CDR3 here is CASSLGQSPQLEQFF. The CDR3 bases are TGCGCCAGCAGCTTGGGACAGTCCCCACAATTGGAGCAGTTCTTC. The chain links TRBV5-1 to TRBJ2-1, with a possible D match to TRBD1 (5 bases). The CDR3 totals 15 residues. Trimming cost V 0 bases and J 10 bases, with 17 bases left between them. The germline CDR1 and CDR2 sequences are SGHRS and YFSETQ.

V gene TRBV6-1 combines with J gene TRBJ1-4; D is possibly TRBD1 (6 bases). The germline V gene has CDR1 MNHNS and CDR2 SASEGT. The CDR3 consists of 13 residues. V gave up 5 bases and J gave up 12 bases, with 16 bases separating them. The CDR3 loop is CASSSRQVGELFF. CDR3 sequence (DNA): TGTGCCAGCAGTAGCCGACAGGTTGGAGAACTGTTTTTT.

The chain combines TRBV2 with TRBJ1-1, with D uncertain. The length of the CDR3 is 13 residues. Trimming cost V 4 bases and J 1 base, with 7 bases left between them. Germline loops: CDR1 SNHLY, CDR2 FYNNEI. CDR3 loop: CASSVTANTEAFF. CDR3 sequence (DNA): TGTGCCAGCAGTGTCACAGCGAACACTGAAGCTTTCTTT.

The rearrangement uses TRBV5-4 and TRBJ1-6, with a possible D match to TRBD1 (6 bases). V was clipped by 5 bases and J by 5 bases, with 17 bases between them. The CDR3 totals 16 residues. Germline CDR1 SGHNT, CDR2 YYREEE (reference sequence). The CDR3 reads CASRVTGSFDNSPLHF. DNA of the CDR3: TGTGCCAGCAGAGTGACAGGTAGTTTCGATAATTCACCCCTCCACTTT.

The CDR3 nucleotides are TGTGCCAGCAGCGAACAGGCGAACACTGAAGCTTTCTTT. This sequence encodes CASSEQANTEAFF. The V call is TRBV9, the J call TRBJ1-1; D possibly corresponds to TRBD1 (5 bases). CDR3 size: 13 residues. The ends were cut back, 3 bases at V and 1 base at J, with 7 bases in the middle. Germline assignment: CDR1 SGDLS and CDR2 YYNGEE.

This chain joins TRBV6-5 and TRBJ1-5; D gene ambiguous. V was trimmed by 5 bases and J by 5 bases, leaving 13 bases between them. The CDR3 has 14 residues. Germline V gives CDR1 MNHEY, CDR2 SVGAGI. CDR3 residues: CASSQARLDQPQHF. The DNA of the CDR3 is TGTGCCAGCAGTCAGGCACGGCTGGATCAGCCCCAGCATTTT.

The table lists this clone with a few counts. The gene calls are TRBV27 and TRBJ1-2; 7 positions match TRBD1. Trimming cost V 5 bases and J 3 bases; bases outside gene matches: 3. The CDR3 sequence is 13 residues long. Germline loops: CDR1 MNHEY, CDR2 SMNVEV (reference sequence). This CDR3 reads CASSLTGDYGYTF. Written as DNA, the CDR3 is TGTGCCAGCAGTCTTACAGGGGACTATGGCTACACCTTC.

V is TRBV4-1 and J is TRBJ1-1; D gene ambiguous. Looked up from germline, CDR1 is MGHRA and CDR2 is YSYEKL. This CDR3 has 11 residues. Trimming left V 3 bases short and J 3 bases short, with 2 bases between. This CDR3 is CASSHYTEAFF. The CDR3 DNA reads TGCGCCAGCAGCCACTACACTGAAGCTTTCTTT.

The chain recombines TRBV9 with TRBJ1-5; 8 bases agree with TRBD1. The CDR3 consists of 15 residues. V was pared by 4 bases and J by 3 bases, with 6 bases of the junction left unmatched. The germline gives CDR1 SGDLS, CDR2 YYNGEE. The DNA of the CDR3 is TGTGCCAGCAGCAGAGGGACAGGCGACAATCAGCCCCAGCATTTT. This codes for CASSRGTGDNQPQHF.

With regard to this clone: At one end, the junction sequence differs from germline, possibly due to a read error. For the CDR3, the DNA is TGCGCCAGCACCTTGGCGGCAGGGGCTTTTAGCTCCTACAATGAGCAGTTCTTC. This translates into CASTLAAGAFSSYNEQFF. The chain carries TRBV5-1 and TRBJ2-1, with a tentative D call TRBD1 (6 bases). The V gene's germline CDR1 is SGHRS and CDR2 YFSETQ. CDR3 length: 18 residues.

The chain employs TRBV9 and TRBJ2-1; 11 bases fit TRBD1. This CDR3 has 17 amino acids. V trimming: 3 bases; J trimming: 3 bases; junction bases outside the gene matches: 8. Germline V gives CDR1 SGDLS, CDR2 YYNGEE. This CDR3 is CASSGTGGIYNYNEQFF. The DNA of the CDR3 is TGTGCCAGCAGCGGGACAGGGGGCATCTATAACTACAATGAGCAGTTCTTC.

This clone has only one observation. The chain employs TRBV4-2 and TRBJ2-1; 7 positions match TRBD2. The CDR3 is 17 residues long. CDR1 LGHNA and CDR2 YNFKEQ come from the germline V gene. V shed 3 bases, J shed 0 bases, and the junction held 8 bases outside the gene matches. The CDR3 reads CASSQVGGVSSYNEQFF. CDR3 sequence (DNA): TGTGCCAGCAGCCAGGTGGGGGGGGTTAGCTCCTACAATGAGCAGTTCTTC.

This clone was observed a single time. The CDR3 region has the DNA TGTGCCAGCAGTTACCGGTTTGTGACAGATACGCAGTATTTT. As protein: CASSYRFVTDTQYF. The V gene is TRBV6-5, the J gene TRBJ2-3, with D uncertain. The germline CDR1 and CDR2 sequences are MNHEY and SVGAGI. Trimming pared 2 bases from V and 3 bases from J, leaving 9 bases between. The CDR3 contains 14 residues.

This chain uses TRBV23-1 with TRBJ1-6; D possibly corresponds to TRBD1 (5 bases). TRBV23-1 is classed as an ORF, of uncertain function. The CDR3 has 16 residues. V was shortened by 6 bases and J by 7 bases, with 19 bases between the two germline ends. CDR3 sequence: CASSPRQGKGNSPLHF. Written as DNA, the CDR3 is TGCGCCAGCAGCCCCCGCCAGGGAAAAGGAAATTCACCCCTCCACTTT.